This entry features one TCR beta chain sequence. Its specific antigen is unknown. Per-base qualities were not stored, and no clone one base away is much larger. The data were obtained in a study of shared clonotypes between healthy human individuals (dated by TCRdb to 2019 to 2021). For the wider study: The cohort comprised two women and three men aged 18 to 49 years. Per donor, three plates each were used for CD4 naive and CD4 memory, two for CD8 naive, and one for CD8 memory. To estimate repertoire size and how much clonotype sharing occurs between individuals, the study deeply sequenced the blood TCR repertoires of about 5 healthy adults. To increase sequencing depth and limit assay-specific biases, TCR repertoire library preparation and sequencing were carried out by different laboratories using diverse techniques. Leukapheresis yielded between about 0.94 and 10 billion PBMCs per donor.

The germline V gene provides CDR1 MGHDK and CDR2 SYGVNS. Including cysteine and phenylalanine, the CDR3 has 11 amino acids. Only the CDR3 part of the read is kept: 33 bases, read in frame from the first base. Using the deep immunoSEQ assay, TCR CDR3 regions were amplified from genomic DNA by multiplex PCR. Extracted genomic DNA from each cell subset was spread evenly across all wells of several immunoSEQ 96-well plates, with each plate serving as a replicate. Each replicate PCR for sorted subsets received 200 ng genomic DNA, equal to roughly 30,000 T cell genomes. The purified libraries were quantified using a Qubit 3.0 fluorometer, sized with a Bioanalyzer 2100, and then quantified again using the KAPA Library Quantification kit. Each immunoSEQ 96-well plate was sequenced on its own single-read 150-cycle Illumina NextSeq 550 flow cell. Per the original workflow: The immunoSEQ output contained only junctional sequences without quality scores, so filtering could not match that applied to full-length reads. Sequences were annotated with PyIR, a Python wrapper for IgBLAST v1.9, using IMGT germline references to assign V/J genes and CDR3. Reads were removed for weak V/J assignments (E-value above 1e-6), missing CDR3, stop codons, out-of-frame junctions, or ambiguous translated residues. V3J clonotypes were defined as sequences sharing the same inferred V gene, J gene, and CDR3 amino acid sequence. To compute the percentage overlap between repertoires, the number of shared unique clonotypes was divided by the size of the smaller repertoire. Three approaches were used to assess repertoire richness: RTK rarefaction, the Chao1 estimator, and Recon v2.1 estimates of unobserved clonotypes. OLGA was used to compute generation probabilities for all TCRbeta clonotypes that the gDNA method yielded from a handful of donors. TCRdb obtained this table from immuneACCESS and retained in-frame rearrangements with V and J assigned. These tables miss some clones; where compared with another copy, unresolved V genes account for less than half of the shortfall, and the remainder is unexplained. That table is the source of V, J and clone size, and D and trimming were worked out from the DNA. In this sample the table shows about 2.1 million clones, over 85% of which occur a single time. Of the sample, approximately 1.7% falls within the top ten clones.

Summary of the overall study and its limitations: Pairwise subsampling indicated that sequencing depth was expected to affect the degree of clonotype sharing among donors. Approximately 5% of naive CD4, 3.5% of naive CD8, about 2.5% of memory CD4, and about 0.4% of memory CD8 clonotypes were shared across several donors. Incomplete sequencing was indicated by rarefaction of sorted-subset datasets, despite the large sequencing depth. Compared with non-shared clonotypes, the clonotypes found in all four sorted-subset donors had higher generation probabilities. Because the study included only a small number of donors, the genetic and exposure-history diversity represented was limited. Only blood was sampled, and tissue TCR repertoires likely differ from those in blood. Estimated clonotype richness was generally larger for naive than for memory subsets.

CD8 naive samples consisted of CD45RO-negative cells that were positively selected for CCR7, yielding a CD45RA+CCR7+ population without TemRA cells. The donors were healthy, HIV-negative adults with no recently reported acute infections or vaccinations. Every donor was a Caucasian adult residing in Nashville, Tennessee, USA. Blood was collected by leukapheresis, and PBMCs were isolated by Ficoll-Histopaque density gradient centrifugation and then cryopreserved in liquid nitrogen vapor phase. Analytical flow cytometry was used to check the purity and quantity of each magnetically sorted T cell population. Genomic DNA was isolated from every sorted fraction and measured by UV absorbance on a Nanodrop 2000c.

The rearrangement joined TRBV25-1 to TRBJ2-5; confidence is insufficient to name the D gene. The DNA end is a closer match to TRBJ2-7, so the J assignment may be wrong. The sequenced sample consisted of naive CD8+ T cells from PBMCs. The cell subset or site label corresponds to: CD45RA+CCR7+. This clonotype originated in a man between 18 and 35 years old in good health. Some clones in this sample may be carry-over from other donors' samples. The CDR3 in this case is CASSGPYEQYF. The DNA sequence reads TGTGCCAGCAGTGGCCCCTACGAGCAGTACTTC.